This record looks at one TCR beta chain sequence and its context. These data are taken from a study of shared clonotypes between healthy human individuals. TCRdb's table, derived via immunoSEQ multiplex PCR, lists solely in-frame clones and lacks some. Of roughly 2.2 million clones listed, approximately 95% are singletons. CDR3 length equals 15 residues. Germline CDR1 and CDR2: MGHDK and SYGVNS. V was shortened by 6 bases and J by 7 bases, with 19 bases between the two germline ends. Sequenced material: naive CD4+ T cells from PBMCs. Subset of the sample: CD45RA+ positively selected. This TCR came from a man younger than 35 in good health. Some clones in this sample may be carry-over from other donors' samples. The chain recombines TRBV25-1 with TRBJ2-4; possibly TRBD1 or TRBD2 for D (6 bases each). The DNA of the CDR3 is TGTGCCAGCAGGAAGTGTAGCAGGGGAGGCAACATTCAGTACTTC. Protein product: CASRKCSRGGNIQYF.